This TCR beta chain stems from a study of T-cell memory formation after mild COVID-19. Study-level results: CD4+ contracting clones lay mainly in CM and EM, CD8+ ones in EMRA. Cross-reactive memory apparently joined, as some responding clones appeared in pre-infection memory. From day 15 to 85, contracting clones were balanced between CD4 and CD8, whereas later expanders leaned toward CD4+.

Comment on this clonotype: The antigen remains unidentified.

5'RACE with constant-segment primers built TCRalpha and TCRbeta cDNA libraries with UMIs. TCRdb re-called the 5' RACE reads with MiXCR, one entry per CDR3 protein. The sample consists of 350,000 to 500,000 distinct CDR3 sequences, roughly a quarter of them appearing once. This receptor was obtained from an adult woman who had mild COVID-19 (a few samples of this study predate the infection). Cell type and time point are not known. Sequencing was carried out using PBMCs or a T cell subset sorted from them (not recorded which).

The CDR3 protein is CASSTWTGGAGGYTF. DNA of the CDR3: TGTGCCAGCAGCACCTGGACAGGGGGCGCAGGCGGCTACACCTTC. This rearrangement joins TRBV7-8 to TRBJ1-2, with TRBD1 identical over 11 bases. CDR1 and CDR2 from the germline V gene are SGHVS and FQNEAQ. CDR3 size: 15 residues. The V and J ends lost 5 bases and 8 bases, in that order; junction bases with no gene match: 10.